What follows are 10 T cell receptor beta chains derived from one specimen sequenced in a study of blood T cell repertoires in COVID-19. Measured with immunoSEQ multiplex PCR; TCRdb has only the in-frame clones, and not every one. The data show a few hundred thousand clones, with about 87% seen just once and over 4.5% held by the top ten. Sequencing was performed on PBMCs or T cells enriched from blood (not recorded which). The source is a man younger than 45 who had recovered from COVID-19.

The chain recombines TRBV11-2 with TRBJ1-1; TRBD1 might be the D (5 bases). Germline V gene data show CDR1 as SGHAT and CDR2 as FQNNGV. There are 16 residues in the CDR3. The V and J ends lost 6 bases and 1 base respectively, with 18 bases between them. The CDR3 spells CASRPAAQGTNTEAFF. DNA of the CDR3: TGTGCCAGCAGGCCTGCGGCGCAGGGCACGAACACTGAAGCTTTCTTT.

The chain recombines TRBV19 with TRBJ1-4; 10 bases are a match to TRBD1. With 3 bases clipped from V and 11 bases from J, the junction kept 6 bases outside the gene matches. CDR1 and CDR2 from the germline V gene are LNHDA and SQIVND (reference sequence). The CDR3 sequence is 14 residues long. In DNA, the CDR3 is TGTGCCAGTAGTATGGGGACAGGGGTGGAGAAACTGTTTTTT. The encoded protein is CASSMGTGVEKLFF.

V and J are TRBV19 and TRBJ1-1; possibly TRBD1 for D (6 bases). Per germline, CDR1 LNHDA and CDR2 SQIVND (reference sequence). Trimming removed 4 bases from V and 0 bases from J, with 9 bases in between. The CDR3 contains 14 residues. The CDR3 region has the DNA TGTGCCAGTAGTACACAGGGAGTGAACACTGAAGCTTTCTTT. Translating it yields CASSTQGVNTEAFF.

The V call is TRBV28, the J call TRBJ1-5; 7 nucleotides match TRBD1. This CDR3 contains 15 residues. The V and J ends lost 6 bases and 2 bases, in that order; junction bases with no gene match: 7. Germline V gene data show CDR1 as MDHEN and CDR2 as SYDVKM. This chain's CDR3 is CASRLNRGGNQPQHF. The CDR3 nucleotides read TGTGCCAGCAGACTAAACAGGGGAGGCAATCAGCCCCAGCATTTT. The complete variable domain, with remaining parts taken from reference TRBV28 and TRBJ1-5, reads DVKVTQSSRYLVKRTGEKVFLECVQDMDHENMFWYRQDPGLGLRLIYFSYDVKMKEKGDIPEGYSVSREKKERFSLILESASTNQTSMYLCASRLNRGGNQPQHFGDGTRLSIL.

The genes are TRBV6-5 and TRBJ2-6; 7 bases fit TRBD2. The CDR3 has 15 amino acids. The germline gives CDR1 MNHEY, CDR2 SVGAGI. V gave up 5 bases and J gave up 3 bases; unmatched junction bases: 4. CDR3 sequence reads: CASSLTGGGANVLTF. The CDR3 nucleotides are TGTGCCAGCAGTCTCACGGGGGGTGGGGCCAACGTCCTGACTTTC.

The chain uses TRBV5-6 and TRBJ1-2, with TRBD1 as a possible D gene (6 bases). Trimming stripped 4 bases from V and 4 bases from J, with 14 bases between. Germline loops: CDR1 SGHDT, CDR2 YYEEEE. The CDR3 is 14 residues long. The CDR3 reads CASSPGVDGYGYTF. The CDR3 coding sequence is TGTGCCAGCAGCCCAGGGGTGGATGGCTATGGCTACACCTTC.

This chain joins TRBV6-5 and TRBJ2-5, with D possibly matching TRBD2 (5 bases). Germline-derived CDR1 and CDR2 are MNHEY and SVGAGI. V was cut by 6 bases and J by 4 bases, with 18 bases left in between. The CDR3 loop spans 15 amino acids. CDR3 nucleotides: TGTGCCAGCAGCCACGGCAGCGGTGGAGGAGAGACCCAGTACTTC. It translates to CASSHGSGGGETQYF.

This clone has a handful of counts. The chain combines TRBV24-1 with TRBJ1-6, with D possibly matching TRBD1 (5 bases). This CDR3 spans 13 amino acids. CDR1 and CDR2 from the germline V gene are KGHDR and SFDVKD. V lost 9 bases to trimming and J lost 8 bases, with 13 bases between them. CDR3 sequence: CATSLGVHSPLHF. CDR3 nucleotide sequence: TGTGCCACCTCTTTAGGGGTTCATTCACCCCTCCACTTT.

The chain links TRBV28 to TRBJ1-5; D is possibly TRBD1 (5 bases). The CDR3 runs to 14 residues. Between the trimmed V and J ends, which lost 4 bases and 0 bases, there was a span of 7 bases. The germline gives CDR1 MDHEN, CDR2 SYDVKM. CDR3 protein: CASSSTVSNQPQHF. CDR3 bases: TGTGCCAGCAGTTCGACAGTTAGCAATCAGCCCCAGCATTTT.

The CDR3 nucleotides are TGTGCCAGTAGTTCGAAGGGGCTGCCACCCCTCCACTTT. Translated: CASSSKGLPPLHF. The chain joins TRBV19 to TRBJ1-6; a possible D gene is TRBD1 (5 bases). The CDR3 runs to 13 residues. V dropped 5 bases and J dropped 11 bases, with 13 bases sitting between them. CDR1 and CDR2 (germline): LNHDA, SQIVND (reference sequence).